This passage covers 3 T cell receptor beta chains from one sample sequenced in a study of cytomegalovirus exposure and HLA in healthy donors. Both 60 Vbeta primers and 13 Jbeta primers went into the PCR. Using immunoSEQ multiplex PCR, the repertoire was profiled, and TCRdb retains in-frame clones only, with some absent. The profile shows 90,000 to 150,000 clones, over 70% of them singletons. Sequences were obtained from PBMCs. The receptor source for this set is a woman aged 45-65 years in good health and CMV-seropositive.

This chain connects TRBV11-2 to TRBJ2-5; the match to TRBD1 covers 10 bases. V lost 3 bases to trimming and J lost 5 bases; unmatched junction nucleotides: 6. This CDR3 contains 15 residues. Germline CDR1 and CDR2: SGHAT and FQNNGV. The CDR3 nucleotides are TGTGCCAGCAGCTTTGGACAGGGGGGATTGGAGACCCAGTACTTC. It codes for CASSFGQGGLETQYF.

The chain couples TRBV19 to TRBJ1-1, with a tentative D call TRBD1 (6 bases). The CDR3 covers 14 residues. Germline V gene sequence: CDR1 LNHDA, CDR2 SQIVND (reference sequence). Trimming shortened V by 5 bases and J by 4 bases, and 14 bases separated the two germline ends. The CDR3 protein is CASSLPTGATEAFF. The CDR3 DNA sequence: TGTGCCAGTAGTCTCCCGACAGGCGCCACTGAAGCTTTCTTT.

The V gene is TRBV7-2, the J gene TRBJ2-7; 11 bases are shared with TRBD2. The CDR3 length is 15 residues. CDR1 is SGHTA, CDR2 FQGNSA, per germline. Germline trimming cut 5 bases from V and 3 bases from J; bases unmatched to any gene: 6. CDR3 nucleotide sequence: TGTGCCAGCAGCATGTTGACTAGCGGGGACTACGAGCAGTACTTC. This sequence encodes CASSMLTSGDYEQYF.